What follows describes a single T cell receptor beta chain. Its matching antigen is unknown. The data originate from a study of Ad26.COV2.S vaccination and SARS-CoV-2 variants. Study-level background: Participant was drawn from the COV1001 Ad26.COV2.S trial arm. The study, taken as a whole, reports: Greater spike-specific TCR breadth was seen in vaccine recipients than in placebo recipients.

Some clones are missing from TCRdb's copy, which holds only in-frame ones; the method was immunoSEQ multiplex PCR. Among 300,000 to 350,000 clones, about 86% were seen once, and the ten largest hold more than 1.5%. Germline CDR1 and CDR2: MDHEN and SYDVKM. Losses at the gene ends were 6 bases for V and 6 bases for J; bases not matched to a gene: 11. This CDR3 region has 14 residues. Treatment given: some 20 received Ad26.COV2.S at low or high dose, single or two shots; 5 received placebo; per-sample allocation not given. Day 63 after the first vaccine or placebo injection was the time point for sampling. Vaccine was an Ad26 vector expressing Wuhan-strain SARS-CoV-2 spike.

The chain uses TRBV28 and TRBJ2-7; 7 positions match TRBD2. This TCR was sampled from a person between 18 and 65 years old who received the Ad26.COV2.S COVID-19 vaccine or a placebo. The starting material was peripheral blood, obtained in a trial of Ad26.COV2.S vaccine versus placebo. The chain's CDR3 is CASRREGLAFEQYF. The CDR3 DNA sequence: TGTGCCAGCAGGAGGGAGGGGCTAGCTTTCGAGCAGTACTTC.